This TCR beta chain was obtained from a study of shared clonotypes between healthy human individuals. Study in general: Three CD4 naive, three CD4 memory, two CD8 naive and one CD8 memory plate were used per donor.

Deep was the level at which the assay was run. Sequencing was performed with immunoSEQ multiplex PCR; in TCRdb, only in-frame clones are kept and a portion is missing. Among around 690,000 clones listed, 90% were seen once. This clone has just a few counts. V shed 4 bases, J shed 5 bases, and the junction held 5 bases outside the gene matches. Germline assignment: CDR1 MNHEY and CDR2 SVGAGI. The CDR3 runs to 14 residues. Input material: memory CD8+ T cells from PBMCs. Indicated subset: CD45RO+ cells pooled with CCR7-negative TemRA cells. The rearrangement uses TRBV6-5 and TRBJ1-2; 9 bases fit TRBD1. This receptor was obtained from a man aged 18-30 years in good health. Some clones in this sample may be carry-over from other donors' samples. CDR3 region: CASSSRTGEYGYTF. The CDR3 DNA is TGTGCCAGCAGTTCCCGGACAGGGGAGTATGGCTACACCTTC.